The TCR beta chain described here comes from a study of beta chain features in type 1 diabetes. Study context: All samples yielded about 100 million examined sorted cells.

Every donor provided one heparinised blood draw, which averaged about 120 mL. Investigators reverse transcribed all isolated RNA, so they sequenced expressed TCRB transcripts. The read count averaged about 3.6 million across naive, central memory and regulatory T cell samples. TCRdb's copy holds only in-frame clones and misses some; the assay was immunoSEQ multiplex PCR. The table lists about 130,000 clones, around 10% of them singletons. Turning to this clone: No antigen is known for it.

The CDR3 consists of 13 residues. Germline lookup yields CDR1 SGHTA and CDR2 FQGNSA. V lost 3 bases, J lost 6 bases, and 10 bases lay in between. Study-wide points: Patients and controls would share equally any PCR tilt toward shorter templates. A moderate, significant TCRB CDR3 shortening appeared in type 1 diabetes across four CD4+ subsets.

The sequenced sample consisted of central memory CD4+ T cells from blood. This rearrangement joins TRBV7-2 to TRBJ2-3; D is perhaps TRBD2 (5 bases). The sequence was collected from a man aged 25-45 years with type 1 diabetes. The CDR3 spells CASSFSSQDTQYF. The CDR3 region has the DNA TGTGCCAGCAGCTTTTCTAGCCAGGATACGCAGTATTTT. The full variable domain, completed using reference TRBV7-2 and TRBJ2-3, is GAGVSQSPSNKVTEKGKDVELRCDPISGHTALYWYRQSLGQGLEFLIYFQGNSAPDKSGLPSDRFSAERTGGSVSTLTIQRTQQEDSAVYLCASSFSSQDTQYFGPGTRLTVL.